The source of this T cell receptor (beta chain) is a study of vaccination effects on CD4 cells after COVID-19. Study results and limitations: Missing from the study were early post-infection timepoints, and its convalescent patients were few. Late post-vaccination samples showed marked contraction of infection- and vaccine-induced clones.

Under the ViraFEST assay, PBMC were stimulated with viral peptide pools so that antigen-specific CD4+ T cells expanded. Sequencing was performed afterwards. Culturing for ten to eleven days preceded CD4+ T cell isolation. Vaccine recipients, nucleocapsid antibody negative, had no prior SARS-CoV-2 infection. Researchers swapped half the medium for IL-2 medium on both days 3 and 7. With 2 bases clipped from V and 4 bases from J, the junction kept 14 bases outside the gene matches. The CDR3 consists of 18 residues. The germline gives CDR1 KGHSH, CDR2 LQKENI. Assay: immunoSEQ multiplex PCR; the TCRdb copy retains only in-frame clones and omits some. In the table there are about 41,000 clones, about two thirds of which are singletons. Comments on this clone: The antigen remains unidentified.

The V gene is TRBV18, the J gene TRBJ2-1; 7 bases agree with TRBD1. The input for sequencing was CD4+ T cells from PBMCs cultured with HCoV-OC43 spike peptides, taken before COVID-19 vaccination. Subset reported: HCoV-OC43 spike overlapping peptide pool stimulation. This TCR was sampled from a human donor who received a COVID-19 vaccine. This CDR3 is CASSPRAPGTAYYNEQFF. As DNA, the CDR3 is TGTGCCAGCTCACCAAGGGCACCTGGGACAGCCTATTACAATGAGCAGTTCTTC.